The 28 T cell receptor beta chains listed next were all sequenced from one sample in a study of control samples from healthy donors and cancer patients (dated by TCRdb to about 2020). The library was prepared using the immunoSEQ multiplex PCR assay. TCRdb obtained this table from immuneACCESS and retained in-frame rearrangements with V and J assigned. These tables miss some clones; where compared with another copy, unresolved V genes account for less than half of the shortfall, and the remainder is unexplained. In all, the sample holds roughly 130,000 clones, and about 95% of those were seen once. The top ten clones comprise more than 13% of the sample. Sequenced sample: PBMCs. The receptor set was obtained from a man between 60 and 70 years old with colorectal cancer.

This chain joins TRBV10-1 and TRBJ2-3; D perhaps matches TRBD1 (5 bases). There are 13 residues in the CDR3. Looked up from germline, CDR1 is WNHNN and CDR2 is SYGVQD (reference sequence). Trimming shortened V by 3 bases and J by 2 bases, and 6 bases separated the two germline ends. CDR3 amino acids: CASSEQATDTQYF. In DNA, the CDR3 is TGCGCCAGCAGTGAACAGGCCACAGATACGCAGTATTTT.

The chain carries TRBV5-4 and TRBJ2-1, with 9 bases that match TRBD2. The trim removed 0 bases at V and 3 bases at J, leaving 1 base unmatched. CDR1 and CDR2 from the germline V gene are SGHNT and YYREEE (reference sequence). This CDR3 contains 15 residues. The CDR3 protein is CASSLGTSDYNEQFF. The DNA for the CDR3 is TGTGCCAGCAGCTTGGGGACTAGCGACTACAATGAGCAGTTCTTC.

A note on this clone: Other DNA sequences in this specimen translate into the identical CDR3. The chain employs TRBV19 and TRBJ1-2, with D hard to call. There are 14 residues in the CDR3. Germline V CDR1 and CDR2: LNHDA, SQIVND (reference sequence). V dropped 2 bases and J dropped 4 bases, with 11 bases sitting between them. This chain's CDR3 is CASSISTPRYGYTF. In DNA form, the CDR3 reads TGTGCCAGTAGTATATCAACCCCACGCTATGGCTACACCTTC.

This sequence joins TRBV10-3 and TRBJ2-2, with D perhaps TRBD2 (7 bases). Trimming removed 6 bases at V and 5 bases at J, with 19 bases between. Germline CDR1 ENHRY, CDR2 SYGVKD. This CDR3 region has 16 residues. The CDR3 coding sequence is TGTGCCATCAGCCCTGGGGTCGGGGGGCTTACCGGGGAGCTGTTTTTT. Its translation is CAISPGVGGLTGELFF.

The chain recombines TRBV30 with TRBJ1-5; perhaps TRBD1 as D (5 bases). Germline CDR1 reads GTSNPN; CDR2 reads SVGIG (reference sequence). The CDR3 is 16 amino acids. Trimming took 1 base from V and 6 from J, leaving 19 bases between them. The CDR3 reads CAWSADSLVSTQPQHF. CDR3 coding DNA: TGTGCCTGGAGTGCCGACAGTCTTGTATCAACTCAGCCCCAGCATTTT.

Turning to this clone: Other DNA sequences from this sample encode an identical CDR3 as well. This chain uses TRBV18 with TRBJ2-7; 7 nucleotides match TRBD1. V trimming: 0 bases; J trimming: 4 bases; junction bases outside the gene matches: 3. The CDR3 extends over 14 amino acids. CDR1 and CDR2 (germline): KGHSH, LQKENI. The CDR3 DNA reads TGTGCCAGCTCACCACCGGGACAGACGTACGAGCAGTACTTC. This encodes CASSPPGQTYEQYF.

CDR3 loop: CASSTPFRDARLEGYTF. In nucleotides, the CDR3 is TGTGCCAGCAGTACTCCCTTCCGGGACGCCCGTTTAGAGGGCTACACCTTC. The rearrangement links TRBV6-2 or TRBV6-3 to TRBJ1-2; a possible D gene is TRBD1 (5 bases). Germline values: CDR1 MNHEY, CDR2 SVGEGT. The CDR3 totals 17 residues. V was clipped by 5 bases and J by 8 bases, with 27 bases between them.

This chain uses TRBV28 with TRBJ2-1; D is unclear. This CDR3 is built from 14 residues. CDR1 is MDHEN and CDR2 is SYDVKM in the germline V gene. Trimming took off 1 base at V and 4 bases at J, with 8 bases between the two ends. CDR3 in amino acids: CASSLFTDYNEQFF. CDR3 sequence (DNA): TGTGCCAGCAGTTTATTTACAGATTACAATGAGCAGTTCTTC.

V is TRBV19 and J is TRBJ1-5; 7 nucleotides match TRBD1. The CDR3 is 18 amino acids. CDR1 is LNHDA, CDR2 SQIVND, per germline (reference sequence). Trimming at V came to 2 bases and at J to 4 bases, leaving 14 bases not matched to a gene. The CDR3 is CASSIRGRGTAINQPQHF. The DNA for the CDR3 is TGTGCCAGTAGTATAAGAGGTCGTGGGACAGCCATTAATCAGCCCCAGCATTTT.

This clone was seen only a few times. The chain carries TRBV6-5 and TRBJ2-7; D might be TRBD1 (6 bases). The germline gives CDR1 MNHEY, CDR2 SVGAGI. This CDR3 region has 14 residues. The V end was cut by 1 base, the J end by 6 bases, with 13 bases between. In nucleotides, the CDR3 is TGTGCCAGCAGTTACTACGCAGGGGCGCGCGAGCAGTACTTC. Protein sequence: CASSYYAGAREQYF.

As concerns this clone: The junction and the germline gene differ at one end; a read error may be behind it. This chain uses TRBV3-1 (or the pseudogene TRBV3-2) with TRBJ2-1; D is unresolved. In germline, CDR1 is LGHDT, CDR2 YNNKEL (reference sequence). This CDR3 spans 11 amino acids. CDR3 sequence reads: CASSLYYEQFF. In nucleotides, the CDR3 is TGTGCCAGCAGCCTCTACTATGAGCAGTTCTTC.

The V gene is TRBV29-1, the J gene TRBJ2-2; weak D call: TRBD1 (5 bases). The CDR3 spans 12 residues. V was shortened by 7 bases and J by 4 bases, with 10 bases between the two germline ends. Germline values: CDR1 SQVTM, CDR2 ANQGSEA. In nucleotides, the CDR3 is TGCAGCGGCCAGGGTTCCACCGGGGAGCTGTTTTTT. Its protein product is CSGQGSTGELFF.

The chain is built from TRBV30 and TRBJ2-5; D is uncertain. The CDR3 loop spans 13 amino acids. Germline V lookup: CDR1 GTSNPN, CDR2 SVGIG (reference sequence). The V gene lost 0 bases and the J gene lost 4 bases, with 9 bases spanning the gap. The CDR3 protein is CAWSVRSGETQYF. In DNA, the CDR3 is TGTGCCTGGAGTGTACGATCGGGAGAGACCCAGTACTTC.

The chain is built from TRBV6-2 or TRBV6-3 and TRBJ2-2; 13 bases are a match to TRBD2. Germline V gene data show CDR1 as MNHEY and CDR2 as SVGEGT. The CDR3 totals 16 residues. V shed 0 bases and J 13 bases; nucleotides not matched to a gene: 8. In DNA, the CDR3 is TGTGCCAGCAGTTACTCGACGACTAGCGGGGGGCCTGGGCTGTTTTTT. It translates to CASSYSTTSGGPGLFF.

The chain carries TRBV7-8 and TRBJ1-6; no clear D gene. The CDR3 has 15 amino acids. V gave up 2 bases and J gave up 0 bases, with 5 bases separating them. Germline-derived CDR1 and CDR2 are SGHVS and FQNEAQ. CDR3 in DNA: TGTGCCAGCAGCTTAAGAGTCTCCTATAATTCACCCCTCCACTTT. Its translation is CASSLRVSYNSPLHF.

This sequence joins TRBV6-5 and TRBJ1-5, with D maybe TRBD1 (5 bases). The germline V and J ends were trimmed by 6 bases and 1 base, with 13 bases remaining between them. CDR3 length: 15 residues. The germline CDR1 and CDR2 sequences are MNHEY and SVGAGI. CDR3 sequence: CASREGSFSNQPQHF. CDR3 DNA sequence: TGTGCCAGCAGAGAGGGGTCCTTCAGCAATCAGCCCCAGCATTTT.

The rearrangement links TRBV28 to TRBJ2-7, with 9 bases matching TRBD2. Germline CDR1 reads MDHEN; CDR2 reads SYDVKM. V lost 5 bases to trimming and J lost 7 bases; unmatched junction nucleotides: 12. This CDR3 comprises 15 residues. The CDR3 DNA reads TGTGCCAGCAGTATTAGCGGGGGACCCTCTCGGGAGCAGTACTTC. The encoded protein is CASSISGGPSREQYF.

The rearrangement links TRBV9 to TRBJ2-2; no reliable D call. V lost 0 bases and J lost 8, with 5 bases in between. The CDR3 loop spans 12 amino acids. The V gene's germline CDR1 is SGDLS and CDR2 YYNGEE. The CDR3 coding sequence is TGTGCCAGCAGCGTAGATGGGGGGGAGCTGTTTTTT. This sequence encodes CASSVDGGELFF.

The sample holds one count of this clone. This chain uses TRBV7-9 with TRBJ1-5, with D tentatively TRBD1 (6 bases). Germline V gives CDR1 SEHNR, CDR2 FQNEAQ (reference sequence). The V end was cut by 8 bases, the J end by 5 bases, with 10 bases between. The CDR3 runs 12 residues. The CDR3 DNA follows: TGTGCCAGCTCGGGGGCGGATCAGCCCCAGCATTTT. Translated: CASSGADQPQHF.

The rearrangement uses TRBV5-4 and TRBJ2-6, with a tentative D call TRBD2 (5 bases). Trimming took off 6 bases at V and 0 bases at J, with 16 bases between the two ends. CDR3 length equals 17 residues. From germline, CDR1 is SGHNT and CDR2 YYREEE (reference sequence). Here the CDR3 DNA reads TGTGCCAGCACCCTGGACGTCGACTACTCTGGGGCCAACGTCCTGACTTTC. Residues: CASTLDVDYSGANVLTF. The whole variable domain, filled in from reference TRBV5-4 and TRBJ2-6, reads ETGVTQSPTHLIKTRGQQVTLRCSSQSGHNTVSWYQQALGQGPQFIFQYYREEENGRGNFPPRFSGLQFPNYSSELNVNALELDDSALYLCASTLDVDYSGANVLTFGAGSRLTVL.

The CDR3 sequence is CATRTGGGNTEAFF. The CDR3 nucleotides are TGTGCCACCCGGACAGGGGGGGGGAACACTGAAGCTTTCTTT. J is TRBJ1-1 and V is TRBV19; 10 positions match TRBD1. The length of the CDR3 is 14 residues. With 10 bases clipped from V and 1 base from J, the junction kept 6 bases outside the gene matches. CDR1 and CDR2 (germline): LNHDA, SQIVND (reference sequence).

In nucleotides, the CDR3 is TGTGCCTGGAGTGCCGGGACAGGGGATTCACCCCTCCACTTT. This codes for CAWSAGTGDSPLHF. This chain joins TRBV30 and TRBJ1-6; 10 bases are a match to TRBD1. Germline CDR1 and CDR2: GTSNPN and SVGIG (reference sequence). This CDR3 contains 14 residues. With V trimmed by 1 base and J by 8 bases, 2 bases remained unmatched. Based on the CDR3 plus reference TRBV30 and TRBJ1-6, the full variable domain is SQTIHQWPATLVQPVGSPLSLECTVEGTSNPNLYWYRQAAGRGLQLLFYSVGIGQISSEVPQNLSASRPQDRQFILSSKKLLLSDSGFYLCAWSAGTGDSPLHFGNGTRLTVT.

This chain connects TRBV7-2 to TRBJ1-4; possibly TRBD1 for D (5 bases). Trimming removed 6 bases at V and 5 bases at J, with 16 bases between. Germline V gene sequence: CDR1 SGHTA, CDR2 FQGNSA. The CDR3 extends over 15 amino acids. The CDR3 DNA is TGTGCCAGCAGTCCGGGGGGTCAGGTGAATGAAAAACTGTTTTTT. It yields the protein CASSPGGQVNEKLFF.

This clone was recorded a few times. The chain links TRBV27 to TRBJ1-5, with a possible D match to TRBD1 (6 bases). Trimming removed 5 bases at V and 2 bases at J, with 10 bases between. CDR1 and CDR2 from the germline V gene are MNHEY and SMNVEV (reference sequence). The CDR3 consists of 14 residues. CDR3 nucleotides: TGTGCCAGCAGTCCACAGGGCGGCAATCAGCCCCAGCATTTT. Its translation: CASSPQGGNQPQHF.

The gene calls are TRBV10-3 and TRBJ2-7, with TRBD2 identical over 7 bases. The CDR3 is 16 amino acids. The V gene's germline CDR1 is ENHRY and CDR2 SYGVKD. The V and J ends lost 4 bases and 4 bases, in that order; junction bases with no gene match: 13. The CDR3 loop reads CAISGTGLAADYEQYF. CDR3 nucleotide sequence: TGTGCCATCAGTGGAACAGGCCTAGCGGCCGATTACGAGCAGTACTTC.

This chain connects TRBV5-6 to TRBJ2-7; 15 bases match TRBD2. The V and J ends lost 2 bases and 7 bases, in that order; junction bases with no gene match: 7. Germline CDR1 reads SGHDT; CDR2 reads YYEEEE. This CDR3 comprises 16 residues. The CDR3 sequence: CASSFRTSGGADEQYF. CDR3 DNA sequence: TGTGCCAGCAGCTTTCGGACTAGCGGGGGGGCCGATGAGCAGTACTTC.

This chain joins TRBV10-3 and TRBJ1-1, with 8 bases identical to TRBD1. This CDR3 has 16 residues. The germline V gene has CDR1 ENHRY and CDR2 SYGVKD. J was trimmed by 0 bases and V by 0 bases; bases with no gene match: 3. The CDR3 reads CAISESVGQVNTEAFF. CDR3 DNA: TGTGCCATCAGTGAGTCGGTGGGACAGGTGAACACTGAAGCTTTCTTT.

The rearrangement joins TRBV15 to TRBJ1-5, with D hard to call. CDR1 is LNHNV, CDR2 YYDKDF, per germline (reference sequence). V lost 0 bases, J lost 5 bases, and 5 bases lay in between. This CDR3 is 13 amino acids long. The CDR3 DNA reads TGTGCCACCAGCAGAGATGAGGATCAGCCCCAGCATTTT. This sequence encodes CATSRDEDQPQHF.